Below are 10 T cell receptor beta chains sequenced from a single sample in a study of shared clonotypes between healthy human individuals. Clones were read by immunoSEQ multiplex PCR, and TCRdb kept only the in-frame ones, dropping some. The repertoire holds more than 550,000 clones, with just under 75% as singletons. Sequenced material: memory CD4+ T cells sorted from blood. As to subset: CD45RA-negative fraction. These receptors originate from a woman aged 25 to 39 in good health.

This clone was seen only a few times. A much larger clone differs from this one at a single base, so this may be a read error. The sample holds other DNA sequences that translate to the same CDR3. The chain uses TRBV5-1 and TRBJ2-1; the match to TRBD2 covers 9 bases. With 0 bases clipped from V and 3 bases from J, the junction kept 1 base outside the gene matches. This CDR3 is built from 15 residues. Germline V CDR1 and CDR2: SGHRS, YFSETQ. The CDR3 loop is CASSLGSGSYNEQFF. CDR3 in DNA: TGCGCCAGCAGCTTGGGTAGCGGGAGCTACAATGAGCAGTTCTTC.

The CDR3 spells CASSERDRGLYNEQFF. The CDR3, as DNA: TGCGCCAGCAGTGAGAGGGACAGGGGGCTCTACAATGAGCAGTTCTTC. The chain carries TRBV10-2 and TRBJ2-1, with 12 positions matching TRBD1. V gave up 2 bases and J gave up 3 bases; unmatched junction bases: 2. Germline V lookup: CDR1 WSHSY, CDR2 SAAADI. The CDR3 consists of 16 residues.

CDR3 DNA sequence: TGTGCCAGCAGCTTAGTCCTAGCTAGCACCGGGGAGCTGTTTTTT. This codes for CASSLVLASTGELFF. The chain has TRBV11-2 and TRBJ2-2; TRBD2 is a possible D gene (5 bases). The CDR3 length is 15 residues. The V gene lost 1 base and the J gene lost 4 bases, with 10 bases spanning the gap. Germline V gene data show CDR1 as SGHAT and CDR2 as FQNNGV. Based on the CDR3 plus reference TRBV11-2 and TRBJ2-2, the full variable domain is EAGVAQSPRYKIIEKRQSVAFWCNPISGHATLYWYQQILGQGPKLLIQFQNNGVVDDSQLPKDRFSAERLKGVDSTLKIQPAKLEDSAVYLCASSLVLASTGELFFGEGSRLTVL.

The chain has TRBV7-6 and TRBJ2-1; TRBD2 might be the D (5 bases). CDR1 and CDR2 from the germline V gene are SGHVS and FNYEAQ. The CDR3 contains 16 residues. With 5 bases removed from V and 5 bases from J, the gap between germline ends came to 19 bases. This CDR3 reads CASSPTSAGNHNEQFF. CDR3 DNA sequence: TGTGCCAGCAGCCCCACGTCAGCCGGGAACCACAATGAGCAGTTCTTC.

This clone was detected ten times or more. This rearrangement joins TRBV29-1 to TRBJ2-1; 8 positions match TRBD1. The CDR3 is made up of 17 amino acids. V lost 6 bases, J lost 4 bases, and 17 bases stayed unmatched. Germline lookup yields CDR1 SQVTM and CDR2 ANQGSEA. CDR3 sequence (DNA): TGCAGCGTGGGGGGAGGACAGGGTACACTAGGGTACAATGAGCAGTTCTTC. Its protein product is CSVGGGQGTLGYNEQFF.

This rearrangement joins TRBV11-1 to TRBJ2-7; 11 nucleotides agree with TRBD1. After removal of 6 bases from V and 6 bases from J, the junction contained 13 bases not matched to a gene. CDR1 and CDR2 (germline): SGHAT, FQDESV (reference sequence). The CDR3 totals 16 residues. CDR3 sequence reads: CASSSTPGQGVSEQYF. The CDR3, as DNA: TGTGCCAGCAGTAGCACACCGGGACAGGGGGTAAGCGAGCAGTACTTC.

This clone appeared a single time. The rearrangement links TRBV7-6 to TRBJ2-2, with 8 bases identical to TRBD2. Per germline, CDR1 SGHVS and CDR2 FNYEAQ. With V trimmed by 0 bases and J by 4 bases, 7 bases remained unmatched. The CDR3 consists of 17 residues. In DNA, the CDR3 is TGTGCCAGCAGCTTAGCGGAGCGGGAGAGGTTCACCGGGGAGCTGTTTTTT. This codes for CASSLAERERFTGELFF.

This clone turned up a few times. CDR3 sequence (DNA): TGCGCCAGCAGCCAAGAAGGCATTAGCACCGGGGAGCTGTTTTTT. Protein sequence: CASSQEGISTGELFF. The V call is TRBV4-1, the J call TRBJ2-2; D is uncertain. The V and J ends lost 0 bases and 4 bases respectively, with 9 bases between them. Per germline, CDR1 MGHRA and CDR2 YSYEKL. This CDR3 region has 15 residues.

This chain links TRBV4-1 with TRBJ2-1, with D possibly called TRBD1 or TRBD2 (7 bases each). CDR3 size: 17 residues. Between the trimmed V and J ends, which lost 2 bases and 7 bases, there was a span of 21 bases. The germline gives CDR1 MGHRA, CDR2 YSYEKL. The CDR3 is CASSQPREGASRNEQFF. The DNA of the CDR3 is TGCGCCAGCAGCCAACCCAGGGAGGGGGCATCGAGGAATGAGCAGTTCTTC.

V and J are TRBV5-6 and TRBJ2-2, with TRBD2 identical over 14 bases. CDR3 size: 18 residues. J gave up 7 bases and V 0 bases, and 8 bases lay outside the gene matches. Germline CDR1 reads SGHDT; CDR2 reads YYEEEE. CDR3 amino acids: CASSLGGTSGRRVGELFF. CDR3 nucleotide sequence: TGTGCCAGCAGCTTGGGCGGGACTAGCGGGAGAAGGGTCGGGGAGCTGTTTTTT.